The present T cell receptor (beta chain) was sequenced within a study of preoperative IRX-2 immunotherapy in early breast cancer. In germline, CDR1 is SGHVS, CDR2 FNYEAQ. J lost 2 bases, V lost 1 base, and 10 bases had no gene match. CDR3 length: 17 amino acids. This table comes from immunoSEQ multiplex PCR, and its TCRdb copy is limited to in-frame clones, with some not included. The sample lists 410 or so clones; about three quarters were seen once. The treatment is: preoperative locoregional IRX-2 cytokine immunotherapy. This phase Ib study tested locoregional IRX-2 cytokine immunotherapy given before surgery.

This material consisted of tumor tissue, taken after IRX-2 immunotherapy. This clonotype was obtained from a human donor with breast cancer. The genes are TRBV7-6 and TRBJ2-5; 7 positions agree with TRBD1. The CDR3 nucleotides are TGTGCCAGCAGCTTAGGAGGGACAGCGTTGCCTCAAGAGACCCAGTACTTC. Encoded protein: CASSLGGTALPQETQYF.